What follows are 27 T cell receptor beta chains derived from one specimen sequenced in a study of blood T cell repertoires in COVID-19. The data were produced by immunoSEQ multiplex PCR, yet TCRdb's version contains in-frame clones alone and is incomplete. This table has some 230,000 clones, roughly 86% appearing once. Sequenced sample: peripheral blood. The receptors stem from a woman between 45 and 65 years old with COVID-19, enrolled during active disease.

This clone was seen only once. The CDR3 spells CASKVQAGGRELFF. The CDR3 DNA is TGTGCCAGCAAAGTCCAAGCGGGGGGCCGGGAGCTGTTTTTT. J is TRBJ2-2 and V is TRBV2, with 9 bases identical to TRBD2. The germline V gene has CDR1 SNHLY and CDR2 FYNNEI. This CDR3 has 14 amino acids. V gave up 7 bases and J gave up 9 bases; unmatched junction bases: 9.

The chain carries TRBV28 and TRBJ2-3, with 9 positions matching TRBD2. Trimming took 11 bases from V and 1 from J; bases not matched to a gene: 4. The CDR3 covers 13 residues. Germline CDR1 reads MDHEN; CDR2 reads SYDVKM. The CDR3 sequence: CAGKRGGTDTQYF. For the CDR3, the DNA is TGTGCCGGAAAGCGGGGGGGCACAGATACGCAGTATTTT. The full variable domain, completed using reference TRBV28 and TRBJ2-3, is DVKVTQSSRYLVKRTGEKVFLECVQDMDHENMFWYRQDPGLGLRLIYFSYDVKMKEKGDIPEGYSVSREKKERFSLILESASTNQTSMYLCAGKRGGTDTQYFGPGTRLTVL.

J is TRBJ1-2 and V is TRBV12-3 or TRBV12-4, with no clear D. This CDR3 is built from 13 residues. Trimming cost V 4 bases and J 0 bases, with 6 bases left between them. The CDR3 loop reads CASSWATNYGYTF. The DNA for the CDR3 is TGTGCCAGCAGTTGGGCAACTAACTATGGCTACACCTTC.

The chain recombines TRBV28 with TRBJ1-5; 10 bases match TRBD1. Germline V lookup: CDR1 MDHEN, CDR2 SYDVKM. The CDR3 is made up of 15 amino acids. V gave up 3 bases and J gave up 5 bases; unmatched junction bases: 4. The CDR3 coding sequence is TGTGCCAGCAGTTTGACAGGGGGCTTGGATCAGCCCCAGCATTTT. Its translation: CASSLTGGLDQPQHF.

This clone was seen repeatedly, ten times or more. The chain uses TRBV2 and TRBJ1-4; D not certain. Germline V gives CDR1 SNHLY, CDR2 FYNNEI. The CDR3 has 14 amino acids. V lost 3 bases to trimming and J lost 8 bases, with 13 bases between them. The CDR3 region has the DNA TGTGCCAGCAGTGAGAGGGCAGAAGGGGAAAAACTGTTTTTT. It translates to CASSERAEGEKLFF.

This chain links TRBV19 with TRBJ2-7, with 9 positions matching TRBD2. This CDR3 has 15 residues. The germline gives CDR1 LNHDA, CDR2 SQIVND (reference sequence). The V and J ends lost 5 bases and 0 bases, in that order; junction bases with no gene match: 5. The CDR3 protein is CASSVTSGLSYEQYV. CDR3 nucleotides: TGTGCCAGTAGTGTCACTAGCGGGCTCTCCTACGAGCAGTACGTC.

CDR3 DNA sequence: TGTGCCAGCAGCTTCCGGGACAGGGGGTACAATGAGCAGTTCTTC. Translated, it gives CASSFRDRGYNEQFF. The chain joins TRBV7-9 to TRBJ2-1, with TRBD1 matching 11 bases. J gave up 4 bases and V 3 bases, and 2 bases lay outside the gene matches. Germline V gives CDR1 SEHNR, CDR2 FQNEAQ (reference sequence). CDR3 length: 15 residues. Full variable domain (outside the CDR3, taken from reference TRBV7-9 and TRBJ2-1): DTGVSQNPRHKITKRGQNVTFRCDPISEHNRLYWYRQTLGQGPEFLTYFQNEAQLEKSRLLSDRFSAERPKGSFSTLEIQRTEQGDSAMYLCASSFRDRGYNEQFFGPGTRLTVL.

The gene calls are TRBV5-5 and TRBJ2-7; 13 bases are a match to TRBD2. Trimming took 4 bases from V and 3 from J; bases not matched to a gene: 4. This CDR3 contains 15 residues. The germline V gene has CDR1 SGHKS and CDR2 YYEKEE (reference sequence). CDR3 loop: CASSLGTSGVYEQYF. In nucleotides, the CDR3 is TGTGCCAGCAGCCTAGGGACTAGCGGGGTCTACGAGCAGTACTTC.

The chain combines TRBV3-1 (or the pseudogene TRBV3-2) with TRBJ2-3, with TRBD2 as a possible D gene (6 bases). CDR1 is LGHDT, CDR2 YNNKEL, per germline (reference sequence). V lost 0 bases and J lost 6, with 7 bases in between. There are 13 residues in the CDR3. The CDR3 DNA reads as TGTGCCAGCAGCCAAGATCGGGGGGATACGCAGTATTTT. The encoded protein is CASSQDRGDTQYF.

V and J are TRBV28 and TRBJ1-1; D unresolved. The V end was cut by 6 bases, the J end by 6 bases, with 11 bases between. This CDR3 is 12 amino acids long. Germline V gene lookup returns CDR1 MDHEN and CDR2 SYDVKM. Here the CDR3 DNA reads TGTGCCAGCAGGACCGGGAGACCTGAAGCTTTCTTT. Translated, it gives CASRTGRPEAFF. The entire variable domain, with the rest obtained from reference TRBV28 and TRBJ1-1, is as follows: DVKVTQSSRYLVKRTGEKVFLECVQDMDHENMFWYRQDPGLGLRLIYFSYDVKMKEKGDIPEGYSVSREKKERFSLILESASTNQTSMYLCASRTGRPEAFFGQGTRLTVV.

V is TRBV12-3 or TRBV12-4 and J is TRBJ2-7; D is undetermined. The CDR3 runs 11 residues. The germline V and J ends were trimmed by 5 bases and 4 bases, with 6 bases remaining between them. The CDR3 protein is CASSTLYEQYF. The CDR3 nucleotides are TGTGCCAGCAGTACATTATACGAGCAGTACTTC.

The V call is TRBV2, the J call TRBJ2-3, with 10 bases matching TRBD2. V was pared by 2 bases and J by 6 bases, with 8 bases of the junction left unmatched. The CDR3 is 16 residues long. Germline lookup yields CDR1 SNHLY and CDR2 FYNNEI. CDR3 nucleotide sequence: TGTGCCAGCAGTGAAAATCTAGCGGGGGCCGGGGATACGCAGTATTTT. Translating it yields CASSENLAGAGDTQYF.

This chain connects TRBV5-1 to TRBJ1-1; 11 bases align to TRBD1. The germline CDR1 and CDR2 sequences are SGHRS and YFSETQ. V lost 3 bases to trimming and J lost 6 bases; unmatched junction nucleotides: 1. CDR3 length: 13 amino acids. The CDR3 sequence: CASSWGQGAEAFF. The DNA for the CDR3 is TGCGCCAGCAGCTGGGGACAGGGGGCTGAAGCTTTCTTT. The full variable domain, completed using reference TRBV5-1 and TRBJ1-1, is KAGVTQTPRYLIKTRGQQVTLSCSPISGHRSVSWYQQTPGQGLQFLFEYFSETQRNKGNFPGRFSGRQFSNSRSEMNVSTLELGDSALYLCASSWGQGAEAFFGQGTRLTVV.

Here the CDR3 reads CASIETQGYTF. In DNA form, the CDR3 reads TGTGCCAGCATTGAGACACAAGGCTACACCTTC. The V call is TRBV2, the J call TRBJ1-2; D is uncertain. Deletions cut 7 bases from V and 8 bases from J, with 11 bases between. Germline loops: CDR1 SNHLY, CDR2 FYNNEI. The CDR3 runs 11 residues.

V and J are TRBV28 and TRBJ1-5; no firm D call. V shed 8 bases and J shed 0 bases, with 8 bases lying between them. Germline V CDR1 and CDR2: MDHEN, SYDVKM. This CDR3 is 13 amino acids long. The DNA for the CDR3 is TGTGCCAGCGCCTCCTATAGCAATCAGCCCCAGCATTTT. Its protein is CASASYSNQPQHF.

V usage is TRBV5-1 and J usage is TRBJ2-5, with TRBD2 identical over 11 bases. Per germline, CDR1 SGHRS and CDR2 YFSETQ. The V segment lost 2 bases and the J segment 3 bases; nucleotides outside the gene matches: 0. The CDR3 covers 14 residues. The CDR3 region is CASSFSGGEETQYF. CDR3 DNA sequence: TGCGCCAGCAGCTTTAGCGGGGGGGAAGAGACCCAGTACTTC. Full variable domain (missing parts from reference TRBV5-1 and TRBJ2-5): KAGVTQTPRYLIKTRGQQVTLSCSPISGHRSVSWYQQTPGQGLQFLFEYFSETQRNKGNFPGRFSGRQFSNSRSEMNVSTLELGDSALYLCASSFSGGEETQYFGPGTRLLVL.

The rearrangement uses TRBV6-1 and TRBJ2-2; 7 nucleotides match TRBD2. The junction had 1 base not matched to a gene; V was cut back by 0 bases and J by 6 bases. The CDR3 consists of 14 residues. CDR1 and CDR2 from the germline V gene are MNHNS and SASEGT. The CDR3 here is CASSEAGRAGELFF. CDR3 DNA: TGTGCCAGCAGTGAAGCAGGGAGGGCCGGGGAGCTGTTTTTT.

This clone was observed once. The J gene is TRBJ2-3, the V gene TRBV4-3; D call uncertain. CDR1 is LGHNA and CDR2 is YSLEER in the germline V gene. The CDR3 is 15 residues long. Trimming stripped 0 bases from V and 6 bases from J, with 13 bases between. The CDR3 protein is CASSQDFSMTDTQYF. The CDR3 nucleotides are TGCGCCAGCAGCCAAGATTTTTCTATGACTGATACGCAGTATTTT.

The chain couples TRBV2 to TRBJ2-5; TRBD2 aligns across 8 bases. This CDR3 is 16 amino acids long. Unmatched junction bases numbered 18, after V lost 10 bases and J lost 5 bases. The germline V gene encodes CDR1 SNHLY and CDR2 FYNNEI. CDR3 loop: CATAPRELPGGETQYF. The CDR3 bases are TGTGCCACCGCCCCGAGGGAGCTCCCGGGAGGGGAGACCCAGTACTTC.

CDR3 coding DNA: TGTGCCAGCAGCCCTTCTCCAGGGGGAGGATATACGCAGTATTTT. It is translated as CASSPSPGGGYTQYF. V usage is TRBV7-2 and J usage is TRBJ2-3; perhaps TRBD1 as D (7 bases). The CDR3 is 15 residues long. The V gene lost 5 bases and the J gene lost 7 bases, with 19 bases spanning the gap. Germline values: CDR1 SGHTA, CDR2 FQGNSA. Filled out from reference TRBV7-2 and TRBJ2-3, the complete variable domain reads GAGVSQSPSNKVTEKGKDVELRCDPISGHTALYWYRQSLGQGLEFLIYFQGNSAPDKSGLPSDRFSAERTGGSVSTLTIQRTQQEDSAVYLCASSPSPGGGYTQYFGPGTRLTVL.

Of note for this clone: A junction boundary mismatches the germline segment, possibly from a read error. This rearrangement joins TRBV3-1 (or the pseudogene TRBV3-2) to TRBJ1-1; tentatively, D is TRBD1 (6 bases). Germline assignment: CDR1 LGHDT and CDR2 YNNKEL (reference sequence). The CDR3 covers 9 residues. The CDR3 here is CASSPGGAF. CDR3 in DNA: TGTGCCAGTTCACCGGGGGGGGCCTTT.

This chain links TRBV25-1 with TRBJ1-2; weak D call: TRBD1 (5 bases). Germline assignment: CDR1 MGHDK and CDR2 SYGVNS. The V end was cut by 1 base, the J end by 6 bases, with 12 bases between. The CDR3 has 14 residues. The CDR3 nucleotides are TGTGCCAGCAGTGAATCCGGCAGGGTTAATGGCTACACCTTC. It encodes CASSESGRVNGYTF.

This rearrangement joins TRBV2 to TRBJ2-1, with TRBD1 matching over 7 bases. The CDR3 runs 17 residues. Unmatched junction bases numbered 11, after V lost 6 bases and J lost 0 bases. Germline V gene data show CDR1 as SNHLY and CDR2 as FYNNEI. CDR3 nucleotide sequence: TGTGCCAGCAGCCCCGAGACAGGGCTCAACTCCTACAATGAGCAGTTCTTC. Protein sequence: CASSPETGLNSYNEQFF.

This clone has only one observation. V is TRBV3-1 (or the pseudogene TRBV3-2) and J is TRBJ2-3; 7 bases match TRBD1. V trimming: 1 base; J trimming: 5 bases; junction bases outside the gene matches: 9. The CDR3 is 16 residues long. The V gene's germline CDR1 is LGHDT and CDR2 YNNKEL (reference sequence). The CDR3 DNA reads TGTGCCAGCAGCCAAGGCCGGGACAGAACGAGAGATACGCAGTATTTT. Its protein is CASSQGRDRTRDTQYF.

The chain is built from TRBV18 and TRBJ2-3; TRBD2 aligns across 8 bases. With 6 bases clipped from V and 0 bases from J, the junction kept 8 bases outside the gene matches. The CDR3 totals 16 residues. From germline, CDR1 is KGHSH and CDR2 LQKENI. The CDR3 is CASSPAGGPSTDTQYF. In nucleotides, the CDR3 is TGTGCCAGCTCCCCCGCGGGGGGCCCTAGCACAGATACGCAGTATTTT.

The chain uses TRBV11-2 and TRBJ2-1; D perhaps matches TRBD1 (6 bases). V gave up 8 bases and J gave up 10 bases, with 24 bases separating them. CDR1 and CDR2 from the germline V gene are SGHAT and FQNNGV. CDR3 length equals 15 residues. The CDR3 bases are TGTGCCAGCCTCCCAGGGGCCACTTCGTATGGAGAGCAGTTCTTC. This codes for CASLPGATSYGEQFF.

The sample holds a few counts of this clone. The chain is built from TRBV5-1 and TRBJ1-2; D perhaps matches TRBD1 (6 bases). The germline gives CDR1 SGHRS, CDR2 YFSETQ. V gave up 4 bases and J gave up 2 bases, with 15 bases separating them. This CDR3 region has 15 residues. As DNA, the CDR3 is TGCGCCAGCAGCCCAGGACAGAGATTCAACTATGGCTACACCTTC. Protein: CASSPGQRFNYGYTF.